Listed below are T cell receptor beta chains from one sample, sequenced in a study of regulatory T cells in long-lasting Graves disease. TCRdb redid the calling of the multiplex PCR reads with MiXCR, one entry per CDR3 protein. The sample lists about 520,000 distinct CDR3 sequences, more than 10% occurring once. The same data also went into a second study, on T cells in Graves' hyperthyroidism and ophthalmopathy.

The sample was peripheral blood mononuclear cells (PBMCs), taken at new diagnosis, from a patient treated with antithyroid drugs. These receptors originate from a woman under 40 with Graves disease. CDR3s include the opening cysteine and the closing phenylalanine or tryptophan. D genes are given only for firm matches. Expanded clones are given a class, and other clones once, few, many or no size at all.

TRBV27	few	TRBJ2-2	.	TGTGCCAGCAGCCTATGGTTTGATGCCGGGGAGCTGTTTTTT	CASSLWFDAGELFF
TRBV7-9	few	TRBJ2-7	TRBD2	TGTGCCAGCTCAGCGGGGGCTTACAACTACGAGCAGTACTTC	CASSAGAYNYEQYF
TRBV6-1	many	TRBJ2-1	TRBD2	TGTGCCAGCAGTCCCCCGGGACTAGCGGGATTTTCGTCCTACAATGAGCAGTTCTTC	CASSPPGLAGFSSYNEQFF
TRBV20-1	.	TRBJ1-5	.	TGCAGTGCTAGAGCGTGGGGGGCACCCAATCAGCCCCAGCATTTT	CSARAWGAPNQPQHF
TRBV7-3	.	TRBJ1-2	.	TGTGCCAGCAGCCCCCATCCGGATTCAGCTTATGGCTACACCTTC	CASSPHPDSAYGYTF
TRBV11-1	once	TRBJ2-2	.	TGTGCCAGCAGCTCGAGGGTTTCCATGGAGCTGTTTTTT	CASSSRVSMELFF
TRBV28	.	TRBJ2-1	TRBD2	TGTGCCAGCAGTCCTATGAGGACTAGCGAGTCATTCTCCTACAATGAGCAGTTCTTC	CASSPMRTSESFSYNEQFF
TRBV3-1	.	TRBJ2-6	TRBD2	TGTGCCAGCAGCCGTGCGGGAGGTGTAGCCAACGTCCTGACTTTC	CASSRAGGVANVLTF
TRBV7-9	once	TRBJ2-3	.	TGTGCCAGCAGCTCACCGGCGAATACGCAGTATTTT	CASSSPANTQYF
TRBV7-9	.	TRBJ2-1	.	TGTGCCAGCAGCTTCCCAACTGGTGGCGGGACCTACAATGAGCAGTTCTTC	CASSFPTGGGTYNEQFF
TRBV28	.	TRBJ1-5	.	TGTGCCACCGCCAATTCGGCCGGGCTGGGTCAGCCCCAGCATTTT	CATANSAGLGQPQHF
TRBV2	few	TRBJ1-3	TRBD1	TGTGCCAGAAGGACAGGGGGAAACACCATATATTTT	CARRTGGNTIYF
TRBV30	many	TRBJ1-5	.	TGTGCCTGGAGTTCAAGTTATAGCAATCAGCCCCAGCATTTT	CAWSSSYSNQPQHF
TRBV28	many	TRBJ2-3	TRBD2	TGTGCCAGCAAATGGACTAGCGGGAGGGCCACAGATACGCAGTATTTT	CASKWTSGRATDTQYF
TRBV28	many	TRBJ1-2	.	TGTGCCAGCAGTTTAAGGGCCTTCTCCTTGGGTAACTATGGCTACACCTTC	CASSLRAFSLGNYGYTF
TRBV7-2	many	TRBJ2-1	TRBD2	TGTGCCAGCAGCTTAAGAACGTGGACTAGCGGGACGAATGAGCAGTTCTTC	CASSLRTWTSGTNEQFF
TRBV6-2/TRBV6-3	.	TRBJ2-4	TRBD1	TGTGCCAGCAGGGACAGGGGGCACAACATTCAGTACTTC	CASRDRGHNIQYF
TRBV2	many	TRBJ2-7	TRBD2	TGTGCCAGCAGTTTCGGGACTAGCGGACAAACGCAGTACTTC	CASSFGTSGQTQYF
TRBV7-6	.	TRBJ1-4	TRBD1	TGTGCCAGCAGCTTCCGGGACAGCATTAATGAAAAACTGTTTTTT	CASSFRDSINEKLFF
TRBV28	many	TRBJ1-4	TRBD1	TGTGCCAGCAGTATTCGTCCGGGACAGGGGGCTAGACCGAATGAAAAACTGTTTTTT	CASSIRPGQGARPNEKLFF
TRBV5-6	many	TRBJ2-3	TRBD1	TGTGCCAGCAGCTCGACAGGGGTGAGCACAGATACGCAGTATTTT	CASSSTGVSTDTQYF
TRBV10-3	many	TRBJ2-7	TRBD2	TGTGCCATCAGTGACCCGGGACTAGCGGTTACCTACGAGCAGTACTTC	CAISDPGLAVTYEQYF